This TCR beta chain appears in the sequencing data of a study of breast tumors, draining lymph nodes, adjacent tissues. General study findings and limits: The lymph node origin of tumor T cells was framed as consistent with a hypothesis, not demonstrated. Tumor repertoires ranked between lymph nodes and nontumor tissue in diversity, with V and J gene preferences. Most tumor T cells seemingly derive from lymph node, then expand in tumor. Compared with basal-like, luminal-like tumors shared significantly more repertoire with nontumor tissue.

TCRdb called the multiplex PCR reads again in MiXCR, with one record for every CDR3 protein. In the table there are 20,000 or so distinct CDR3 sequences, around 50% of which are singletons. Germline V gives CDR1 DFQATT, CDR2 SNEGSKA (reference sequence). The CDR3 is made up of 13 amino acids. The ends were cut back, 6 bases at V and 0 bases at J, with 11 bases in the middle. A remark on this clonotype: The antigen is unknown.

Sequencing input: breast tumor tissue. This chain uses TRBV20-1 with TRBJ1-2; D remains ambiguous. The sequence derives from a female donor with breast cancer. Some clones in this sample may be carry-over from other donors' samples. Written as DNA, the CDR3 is TGCAGTGCCGCACGGGTACCTAACTATGGCTACACCTTC. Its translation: CSAARVPNYGYTF.